What follows describes a single T cell receptor (beta chain). The record originates from a study of T cells in Graves' hyperthyroidism and ophthalmopathy. Trimming left V 3 bases short and J 6 bases short, with 9 bases between. Germline values: CDR1 MNHNS, CDR2 SASEGT. The CDR3 runs to 13 residues. Template material for amplifying TCR beta CDR3 regions consisted of RNA transcripts. Researchers ran a first-round RT-PCR on the TCR CDR3 using the HTBI primer set. One entry per CDR3 protein results from TCRdb running MiXCR on the multiplex PCR reads. The table shows under 350,000 distinct CDR3 sequences, with 15% to 20% occurring only once.

The sample was blood. The clonotype was recovered from a woman in her forties or fifties with Graves' hyperthyroidism. The chain has TRBV6-1 and TRBJ1-5; D uncertain. The DNA of the CDR3 is TGTGCCAGCAGTGACGCCGGTTCTCAGCCCCAGCATTTT. This sequence encodes CASSDAGSQPQHF.